These T cell receptor beta chains were read from a single sample in a study of shared T cell receptors in the human thymus. Here immunoSEQ multiplex PCR was the method, and the copy in TCRdb shows in-frame clones only, minus some. The sample carries hundreds of thousands of clones, 87% recorded once. The same sample was also used in a study of human thymus T cells.

The material sequenced was thymocytes. Receptors were obtained from a boy younger than two with a congenital heart defect. CDR3s include the opening cysteine and the closing phenylalanine or tryptophan. The D gene is left open where the match is weak. The listing skips clone size in some rows; elsewhere it reads once, few, many or a size class.

J gene | V gene | clone size | D gene | CDR3 protein | CDR3 DNA
TRBJ2-3 | TRBV11-3 | once | - | CASSAHRDSPGTQYF | TGTGCCAGCAGCGCCCACCGGGACTCCCCGGGTACGCAGTATTTT
TRBJ2-7 | TRBV28 | - | TRBD1 | CASSPGQATYEQYF | TGTGCCAGCTCCCCGGGACAGGCAACCTACGAGCAGTACTTC
TRBJ1-1 | TRBV16 | - | TRBD1 | CASSQLPRGQGLRAFF | TGTGCCAGCAGCCAGCTACCCCGGGGACAGGGCTTGCGAGCTTTCTTT
TRBJ2-1 | TRBV28 | once | - | CASSLPQGYNEQFF | TGTGCCAGCAGTTTACCCCAGGGCTACAATGAGCAGTTCTTC
TRBJ1-5 | TRBV18 | - | - | CASSPWGGDGTYSNQPQHF | TGTGCCAGCTCACCATGGGGAGGGGATGGAACCTATAGCAATCAGCCCCAGCATTTT
TRBJ2-2 | TRBV30 | - | TRBD2 | CAWATSGKNTGELFF | TGTGCCTGGGCTACTAGCGGGAAGAACACCGGGGAGCTGTTTTTT
TRBJ2-5 | TRBV25-1 | - | - | CASSDFFGGQETQYF | TGTGCCAGCAGTGATTTTTTCGGGGGCCAAGAGACCCAGTACTTC
TRBJ2-3 | TRBV14 | - | - | CASSQGKGGARDTQYF | TGTGCCAGCAGCCAAGGAAAAGGCGGGGCCAGGGATACGCAGTATTTT
TRBJ2-4 | TRBV19 | - | - | CASSPERNMTEIEWLAKNIQYF | TGTGCCAGTAGTCCCGAGAGAAATATGACAGAGATAGAATGGCTAGCCAAAAACATTCAGTACTTC
TRBJ2-1 | TRBV4-3 | - | TRBD2 | CASSQLTTSGRAGNEQFF | TGCGCCAGCAGCCAATTAACGACTAGCGGGAGGGCGGGAAATGAGCAGTTCTTC
TRBJ2-1 | TRBV6-1 | - | - | CAGGTAVGGEQFF | TGTGCCGGAGGGACAGCGGTGGGGGGTGAGCAGTTCTTC
TRBJ2-1 | TRBV27 | - | TRBD2 | CASSFLAGAYNEQFF | TGTGCCAGCAGTTTTCTAGCGGGGGCATACAATGAGCAGTTCTTC
TRBJ1-6 | TRBV14 | - | TRBD1 | CASSQAAGGHYNSPLHF | TGTGCCAGCAGCCAAGCGGCAGGGGGCCACTATAATTCGCCCCTCCACTTT
TRBJ1-2 | TRBV5-1 | - | - | CASSREQGDYGYTF | TGCGCCAGCAGCCGGGAACAGGGCGACTATGGCTACACCTTC
TRBJ2-7 | TRBV7-2 | - | TRBD2 | CASSAYPGGADEQYF | TGTGCCAGCAGCGCGTATCCCGGGGGGGCTGACGAGCAGTACTTC
TRBJ2-3 | TRBV5-1 | - | TRBD1 | CASSVRTGNRADTQYF | TGCGCCAGCAGCGTACGGACAGGGAATAGGGCAGATACGCAGTATTTT
TRBJ2-7 | TRBV28 | - | TRBD2 | CASSLRGGKKGLLSQYEQYF | TGTGCCAGCAGTTTACGGGGGGGGAAAAAGGGACTTCTCAGCCAATACGAGCAGTACTTC
TRBJ1-2 | TRBV28 | - | - | CASIGQGPSGYTF | TGTGCCAGCATCGGCCAGGGGCCCAGCGGCTACACCTTC
TRBJ2-7 | TRBV6-5 | - | - | CASRPGLQAYEQYF | TGTGCCAGCAGGCCAGGGCTGCAAGCCTACGAGCAGTACTTC
TRBJ1-1 | TRBV4-3 | few | TRBD1 | CASSRNRDRVNTEAFF | TGCGCCAGCAGCCGCAACCGGGACAGGGTTAACACTGAAGCTTTCTTT
TRBJ2-5 | TRBV5-1 | - | - | CASSAGSQETQYF | TGCGCCAGCAGCGCCGGGTCACAAGAGACCCAGTACTTC
TRBJ1-3 | TRBV5-1 | - | - | CASSLAIGGSIYF | TGCGCCAGCAGCTTGGCCATCGGGGGGTCCATATATTTT
TRBJ2-7 | TRBV5-1 | few | TRBD2 | CASSLFGDPREDEQYF | TGCGCCAGCAGCTTGTTCGGGGACCCCCGGGAGGACGAGCAGTACTTC
TRBJ2-2 | TRBV30 | - | TRBD1 | CAFDIQGANTGELFF | TGTGCCTTCGATATTCAGGGGGCGAACACCGGGGAGCTGTTTTTT
TRBJ2-7 | TRBV11-2 | - | - | CASSLVAGEGEQYF | TGTGCCAGCAGCTTAGTGGCAGGGGAAGGCGAGCAGTACTTC
TRBJ2-1 | TRBV2 | - | TRBD1 | CASRGQDYNEQFF | TGTGCCAGCAGGGGACAGGACTACAATGAGCAGTTCTTC
TRBJ2-5 | TRBV5-6 | - | TRBD2 | CASSPQKRLAGGPETQYF | TGTGCCAGCAGCCCCCAAAAACGACTAGCGGGGGGCCCGGAGACCCAGTACTTC
TRBJ2-3 | TRBV7-6 | - | TRBD2 | CASSLWLAGGPRFLDTQYF | TGTGCCAGCAGCTTATGGCTAGCGGGGGGGCCGAGATTTCTCGATACGCAGTATTTT
TRBJ1-3 | TRBV28 | - | - | CASSLKSPPSGNTIYF | TGTGCCAGCAGTTTAAAGAGCCCGCCATCTGGAAACACCATATATTTT
TRBJ2-7 | TRBV6-5 | - | TRBD2 | CASSAGASYEQYF | TGTGCCAGCAGCGCGGGAGCCTCCTACGAGCAGTACTTC
TRBJ1-2 | TRBV19 | - | - | CASSQSTDGYTF | TGTGCCAGTAGCCAATCGACAGATGGCTACACCTTC
TRBJ1-1 | TRBV9 | - | TRBD1 | CASSAFLDRGHTEAFF | TGTGCCAGCAGCGCCTTCCTCGACAGGGGGCACACTGAAGCTTTCTTT
TRBJ2-1 | TRBV5-1 | - | TRBD2 | CASSASERGGHHEQFF | TGCGCCAGCAGCGCATCGGAGCGGGGGGGCCACCATGAGCAGTTCTTC
TRBJ2-1 | TRBV2 | - | TRBD2 | CAPQEGLAGGCEQFF | TGTGCCCCCCAGGAAGGACTAGCGGGAGGCTGTGAGCAGTTCTTC
TRBJ2-1 | TRBV15 | - | TRBD2 | CATSRGQGTSGEREQFF | TGTGCCACCAGCAGGGGGCAGGGGACTAGCGGGGAACGGGAGCAGTTCTTC
TRBJ2-6 | TRBV4-3 | - | TRBD1 | CASSPGTGSTGANVLTF | TGCGCCAGCAGCCCGGGGACAGGGTCTACTGGGGCCAACGTCCTGACTTTC
TRBJ2-2 | TRBV28 | - | TRBD2 | CASSLLLPSGDGELFF | TGTGCCAGCAGTTTATTATTGCCTAGCGGGGACGGGGAGCTGTTTTTT